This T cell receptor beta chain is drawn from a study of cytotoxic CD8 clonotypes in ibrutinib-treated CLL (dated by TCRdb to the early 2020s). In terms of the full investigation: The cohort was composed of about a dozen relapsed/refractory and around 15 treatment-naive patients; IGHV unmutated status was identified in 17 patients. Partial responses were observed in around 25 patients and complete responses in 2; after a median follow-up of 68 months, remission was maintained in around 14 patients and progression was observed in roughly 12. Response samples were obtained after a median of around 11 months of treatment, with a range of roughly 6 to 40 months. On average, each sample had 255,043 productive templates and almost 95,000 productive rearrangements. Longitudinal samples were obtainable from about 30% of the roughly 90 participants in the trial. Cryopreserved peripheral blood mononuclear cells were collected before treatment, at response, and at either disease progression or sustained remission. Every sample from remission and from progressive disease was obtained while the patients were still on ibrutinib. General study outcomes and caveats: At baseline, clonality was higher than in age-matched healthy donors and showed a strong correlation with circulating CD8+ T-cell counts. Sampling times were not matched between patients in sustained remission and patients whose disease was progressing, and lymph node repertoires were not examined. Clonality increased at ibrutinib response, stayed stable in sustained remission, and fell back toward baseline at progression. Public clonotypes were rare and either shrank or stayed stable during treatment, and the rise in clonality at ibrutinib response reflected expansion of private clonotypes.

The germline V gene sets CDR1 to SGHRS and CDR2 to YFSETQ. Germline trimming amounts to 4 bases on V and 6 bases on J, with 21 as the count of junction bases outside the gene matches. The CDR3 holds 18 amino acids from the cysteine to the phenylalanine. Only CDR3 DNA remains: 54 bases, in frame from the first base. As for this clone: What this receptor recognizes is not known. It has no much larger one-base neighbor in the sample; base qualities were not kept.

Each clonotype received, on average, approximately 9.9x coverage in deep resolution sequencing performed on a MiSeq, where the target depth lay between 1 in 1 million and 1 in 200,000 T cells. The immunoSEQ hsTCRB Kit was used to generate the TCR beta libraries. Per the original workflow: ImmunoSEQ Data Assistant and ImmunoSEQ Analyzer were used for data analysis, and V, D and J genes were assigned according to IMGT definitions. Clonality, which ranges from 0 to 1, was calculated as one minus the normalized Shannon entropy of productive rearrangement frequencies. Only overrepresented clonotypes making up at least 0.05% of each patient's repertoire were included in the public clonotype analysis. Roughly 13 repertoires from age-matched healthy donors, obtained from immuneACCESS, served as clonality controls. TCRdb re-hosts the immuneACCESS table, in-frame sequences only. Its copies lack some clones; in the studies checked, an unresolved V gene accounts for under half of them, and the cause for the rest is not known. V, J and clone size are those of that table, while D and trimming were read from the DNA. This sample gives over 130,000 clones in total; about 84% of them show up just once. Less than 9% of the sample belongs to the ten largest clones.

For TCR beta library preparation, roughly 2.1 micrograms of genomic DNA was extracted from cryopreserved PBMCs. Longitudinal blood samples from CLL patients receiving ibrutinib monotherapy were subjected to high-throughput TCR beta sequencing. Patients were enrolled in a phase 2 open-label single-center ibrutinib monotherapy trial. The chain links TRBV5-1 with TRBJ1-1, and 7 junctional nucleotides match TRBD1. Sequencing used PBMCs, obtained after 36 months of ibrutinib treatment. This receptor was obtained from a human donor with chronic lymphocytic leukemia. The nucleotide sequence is TGCGCCAGCAGCCTGGGGCCGGGACAGAGCTTTCTGTTGGCTGAAGCTTTCTTT. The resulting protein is CASSLGPGQSFLLAEAFF.